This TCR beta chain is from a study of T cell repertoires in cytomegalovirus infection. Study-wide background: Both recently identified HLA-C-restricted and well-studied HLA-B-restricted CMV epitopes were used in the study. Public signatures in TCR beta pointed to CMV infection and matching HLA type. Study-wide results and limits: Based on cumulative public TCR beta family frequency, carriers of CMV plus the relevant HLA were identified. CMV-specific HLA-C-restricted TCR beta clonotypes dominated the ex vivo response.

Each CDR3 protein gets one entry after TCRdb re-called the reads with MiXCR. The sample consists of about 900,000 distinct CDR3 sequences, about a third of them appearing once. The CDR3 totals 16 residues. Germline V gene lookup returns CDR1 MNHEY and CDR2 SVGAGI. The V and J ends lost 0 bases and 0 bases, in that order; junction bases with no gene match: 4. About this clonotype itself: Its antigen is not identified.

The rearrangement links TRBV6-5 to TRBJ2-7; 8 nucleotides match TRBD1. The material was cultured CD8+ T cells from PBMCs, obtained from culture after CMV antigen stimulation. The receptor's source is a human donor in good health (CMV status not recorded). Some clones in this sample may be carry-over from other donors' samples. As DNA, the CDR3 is TGTGCCAGCAGTTACTCCCCGGACAGGGCCTCCTACGAGCAGTACTTC. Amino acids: CASSYSPDRASYEQYF.